What follows is one TCR beta chain and its context. The antigen remains unidentified. This record comes from a study of long-term antiretroviral therapy in people with HIV. Findings and caveats of the study: In the period from about 2004 to 2018, blood was collected, possibly under older ART regimens.

V shed 1 base and J 4 bases; nucleotides not matched to a gene: 2. This CDR3 has 14 residues. Germline loops: CDR1 MGHRA, CDR2 YSYEKL. Assay version v3.0 of immunoSEQ was used, and it was run at survey level. Measured with immunoSEQ multiplex PCR; TCRdb has only the in-frame clones, and not every one. The sample gives 30,000 or so clones, roughly 79% of which show up once; approximately 3.7% is in the top ten. All participants with HIV were treated in the United States. The source material was unsorted PBMCs, sampled 3 years after starting antiretroviral therapy. The rearrangement uses TRBV4-1 and TRBJ1-2; 8 positions agree with TRBD1. This TCR derives from a man aged 50 to 60 with HIV. The CDR3 reads CASSQGQGPYGYTF. In DNA form, the CDR3 reads TGCGCCAGCAGCCAAGGACAGGGGCCCTATGGCTACACCTTC.